These T cell receptor beta chains were read from a single sample in a study of blood T cell repertoires in COVID-19. Method: immunoSEQ multiplex PCR; TCRdb's copy keeps in-frame clones and lacks some. The table shows about 500,000 clones, with 70% to 90% occurring only once. Input material: peripheral blood. The receptors were gathered from a woman between 50 and 59 years old with COVID-19, enrolled during active disease. The CDR3 runs from the conserved cysteine through the conserved F or W. D genes are given only for firm matches. The size of a clone is reported for some rows only, either as once, few or many, or as a class for expanded clones.

NA,NA,TRBJ2-5,TRBV5-6,TGTGCCAGCAGCTGGTCCCGGGAGACCCAGTACTTC,CASSWSRETQYF
NA,TRBD2,TRBJ2-7,TRBV6-5,TGTGCCAGCAGTTACGGACGACTAGCGGGATACGAGCAGTACTTC,CASSYGRLAGYEQYF
NA,NA,TRBJ1-5,TRBV12-3/TRBV12-4,TGTGCCAGCAACCTCTACTACGACCAGCCCCAGCATTTT,CASNLYYDQPQHF
NA,TRBD1,TRBJ1-1,TRBV5-1,TGCGCCAGCAGCTTGGCCTACAGGGGTGGCACTGAAGCTTTCTTT,CASSLAYRGGTEAFF
once,TRBD1,TRBJ1-5,TRBV27,TGTGCCAGCAGTGCGTCGGGACAGGGAAGCAATCAGCCCCAGCATTTT,CASSASGQGSNQPQHF
NA,NA,TRBJ1-1,TRBV5-1,TGCGCCAGCAGCCCCACCGGTCAGGTAAACACTGAAGCTTTCTTT,CASSPTGQVNTEAFF
NA,TRBD1,TRBJ1-6,TRBV23-1,TGCGCCAGCCAGGGGGCGAATTCACCCCTCCACTTT,CASQGANSPLHF
NA,TRBD2,TRBJ2-1,TRBV9,TGTGCCAGCAGCGTAGTCCCGGGGGGGCAAGATGAGCAGTTCTTC,CASSVVPGGQDEQFF
NA,TRBD1,TRBJ2-7,TRBV5-5,TGTGCCGGAGAGACACGGGACAGTCACTCCTACGAGCAGTACTTC,CAGETRDSHSYEQYF
NA,TRBD2,TRBJ2-5,TRBV20-1,TGCAGTGCGCGGGGGGTGGAGACCCAGTACTTC,CSARGVETQYF
NA,TRBD1,TRBJ2-5,TRBV5-1,TGCGCCAGCAGCTCGAGGGACAGGGAAGAGACCCAGTACTTC,CASSSRDREETQYF
NA,TRBD2,TRBJ2-1,TRBV7-2,TGTGCCAGCAGCTTGGAGACTAGCGGGGGGGCGATTGAGCAGTTCTTC,CASSLETSGGAIEQFF
NA,TRBD1,TRBJ2-7,TRBV18,TGTGCCAGCTCACCCGGGACAGCCGGGGACTCCTACGAGCAGTACTTC,CASSPGTAGDSYEQYF
NA,NA,TRBJ1-5,TRBV28,TGTGCCAGCAGATCGGACACAAATCAGCCCCAGCATTTT,CASRSDTNQPQHF
NA,NA,TRBJ2-1,TRBV11-2,TGTGCCAGCAGCTTGAGCGGCCGCTCCTACAATGAGCAGTTCTTC,CASSLSGRSYNEQFF
NA,TRBD1,TRBJ1-2,TRBV9,TGTGCCAGCAGCGTAGGAAGGACAGGGGGCAGGGACTATGGCTACACCTTC,CASSVGRTGGRDYGYTF
NA,TRBD2,TRBJ2-3,TRBV7-6,TGTGCCAGCAGCTCTCCGGGACTAGGCACAGATACGCAGTATTTT,CASSSPGLGTDTQYF
NA,NA,TRBJ2-3,TRBV6-6,TGTGCCAGCAGTCCTACCAGACAGGCCCTAGATACGCAGTATTTT,CASSPTRQALDTQYF
NA,TRBD1,TRBJ2-1,TRBV7-3,TGTGCCAGCAGCTTAATGACAGGGGGTAGCAATGAGCAGTTCTTC,CASSLMTGGSNEQFF
NA,NA,TRBJ1-4,TRBV19,TGTGCCACCGCAGATGGAGGGGTAGAAAAACTGTTTTTT,CATADGGVEKLFF
NA,NA,TRBJ2-7,TRBV10-3,TGTGCCAGCTGGGGGGGCCCGGGCTACGAGCAGTACTTC,CASWGGPGYEQYF
once,NA,TRBJ1-3,TRBV5-1,TGCGCCAGCAGCTTCGACGGGGAGGTTGGAAACACCATATATTTT,CASSFDGEVGNTIYF
once,NA,TRBJ1-5,TRBV30,TGTGCCTGGGGACAGTTAGGAGGTCAGCCCCAGCATTTT,CAWGQLGGQPQHF
NA,TRBD2,TRBJ2-3,TRBV6-2/TRBV6-3,TGTGCCAGCAGTTACCCCCCGGCGGGGGGATGGGATACGCAGTATTTT,CASSYPPAGGWDTQYF
NA,TRBD1,TRBJ1-1,TRBV24-1,TGTGCCACCAGTCAGACAGGGGAGGCCGAAGCTTTCTTT,CATSQTGEAEAFF
once,NA,TRBJ2-7,TRBV18,TGTGCCAGCTCCCCAGACATGGCCGAGCAGTACTTC,CASSPDMAEQYF
few,NA,TRBJ1-6,TRBV6-1,TGTGCCAGCAGTGAAGCGCTAGGAGGGGTAGGGAATTCACCCCTCCACTTT,CASSEALGGVGNSPLHF
NA,TRBD1,TRBJ1-2,TRBV5-1,TGCGCCAGCAGCTTGGCACCCGGACAGGACCTAGACACCTTC,CASSLAPGQDLDTF
NA,TRBD1,TRBJ2-5,TRBV27,TGTGCCAGCAGTTCGGACAGGGTTACCCAAGAGACCCAGTACTTC,CASSSDRVTQETQYF
NA,TRBD1,TRBJ1-1,TRBV18,TGTGCCAGCTCACCTGTATCTATAAGGGGACAGGGAAAGGTTGAAGCTTTCTTT,CASSPVSIRGQGKVEAFF